This TCR beta chain stems from a study of CD8+CD57+ T cells in acquired aplastic anemia (dated by TCRdb to 2016 to 2018). In the study overall: A mean of 3.2 ug of DNA, ranging from about 0.19 to 30 ug, was extracted from sorted CD4+ and CD8+ cells. CD8+CD57+ expansion was defined as frequency above the mean frequency observed in healthy subjects. Study-level results and caveats: About 30 CD8+ CDR3 sequences were found to be shared between patients and controls, but these sequences appeared to be highly expressed in patients and within the immunodominant clones of the patients. Patients and healthy controls showed no significant difference in CD8+ Simpson's diversity (P=0.060).

Genomic DNA was used as template for profiling of TCR beta VDJ combinations and CDR3 sequences. An Illumina HiSeq 2000 was the platform used for TCR repertoire sequencing. In the original analysis: Repertoire assessment relied on Simpson's diversity index, CDR3 size and DJ length profiles, and TRBV/TRBJ rearrangement plots. Whichever DNA sequence was most abundant in the deep sequencing data was defined as the immunodominant clone. CDR3 amino acid sequences were screened for sharing across subjects and were compared with published repertoires and the VDJdb database. The public sequencing data were trimmed at Q25 with fastp and processed into clonotypes with MiXCR by TCRdb, which kept only in-frame beta chains. Here each entry gathers all rows of one CDR3 protein and keeps the most common genes and DNA. The V and J calls were not made by the authors but by TCRdb's processing. Here the sample has about 150,000 distinct CDR3 sequences; about 52% occur a single time. The ten largest account for 10% to 15% of the sample.

V is clipped by 11 bases and J by 0 bases, and the sequence between their germline boundaries is 17 bases long. From a lookup of the germline V gene, CDR1 and CDR2 are ENHRY and SYGVKD. The CDR3 covers 15 residues, taking in both the cysteine and the phenylalanine. CDR3 DNA only is kept here, 45 bases in frame from base 1. This clonotype has only a few counts. Its specific antigen is unknown. No clone much larger than this one lies a single base away; base qualities are absent. Flow cytometry had shown CD8+CD57+ cell expansion in the patients selected for sequencing. Every patient had a diagnosis of severe acquired aplastic anemia based on International Study of Aplastic Anemia and Agranulocytosis and Camitta criteria. No patient had received any therapy when blood was sampled. TCR repertoires of sorted CD4+ and CD8+ blood T cells from severe aplastic anemia patients and healthy subjects were deep-sequenced in the study. Patients were enrolled under clinicaltrials.gov protocols 00001620, 01623167, 00001397, 00071045, 00081523 and 00961064 in the USA. Ficoll-Paque density gradient centrifugation was used to isolate peripheral blood mononuclear cells. Before DNA extraction, CD4+ and CD8+ T cells were sorted with FACS or magnetic beads.

Material for sequencing was sorted CD4+, CD8+, or CD8+CD57+ T cells (not recorded which) from PBMCs. The chain is made from TRBV10-3 and TRBJ1-5; no D gene can be assigned with confidence. This sequence originates from a human donor with aplastic anemia. CDR3 reads: CAGGGPTYSNQPQHF. The nucleotides read TGTGCCGGAGGAGGGCCAACCTATAGCAATCAGCCCCAGCATTTT.